The 10 T cell receptor beta chains reported below all come from one sample, sequenced in a study of OX40 agonist ivuxolimab in advanced cancers. The data were produced by immunoSEQ multiplex PCR, yet TCRdb's version contains in-frame clones alone and is incomplete. The table includes roughly 67,000 clones, approximately 92% detected once. Sequences were derived from CD4+ or CD8+ T cells sorted from blood, sampled in a trial of the OX40 agonist ivuxolimab. The source is an adult with an advanced solid tumor such as melanoma, head and neck, liver or kidney cancer.

V gene TRBV27 combines with J gene TRBJ2-7, with 7 bases matching TRBD2. CDR1 is MNHEY and CDR2 is SMNVEV in the germline V gene (reference sequence). The CDR3 loop spans 15 amino acids. V shed 6 bases, J shed 6 bases, and the junction held 14 bases outside the gene matches. This chain's CDR3 is CASSPTAPSGGEQYF. CDR3 DNA: TGTGCCAGCAGCCCGACCGCCCCGTCGGGGGGCGAGCAGTACTTC.

The J gene is TRBJ2-5, the V gene TRBV13; TRBD1 matches 11 bases. V dropped 5 bases and J dropped 5; count of bases not matched to a gene: 7. Germline V gene sequence: CDR1 PRHDT, CDR2 FYEKMQ (reference sequence). The CDR3 contains 15 residues. The CDR3 here is CASSPRGDRGETQYF. In DNA, the CDR3 is TGTGCCAGCAGCCCCAGAGGGGACAGGGGGGAGACCCAGTACTTC. The whole variable domain, remainder taken from reference TRBV13 and TRBJ2-5, is AAGVIQSPRHLIKEKRETATLKCYPIPRHDTVYWYQQGPGQDPQFLISFYEKMQSDKGSIPDRFSAQQFSDYHSELNMSSLELGDSALYFCASSPRGDRGETQYFGPGTRLLVL.

The chain is built from TRBV11-2 and TRBJ2-7; D uncertain. Germline loops: CDR1 SGHAT, CDR2 FQNNGV. This CDR3 is built from 14 residues. V was pared by 1 base and J by 4 bases, with 11 bases between. In nucleotides, the CDR3 is TGTGCCAGCAGCTTAGGTGCTGTGTCGTACGAGCAGTACTTC. Translated, it gives CASSLGAVSYEQYF.

The V and J genes are TRBV5-6 and TRBJ1-6; no clear D gene. With 1 base removed from V and 8 bases from J, the gap between germline ends came to 7 bases. Looked up from germline, CDR1 is SGHDT and CDR2 is YYEEEE. This CDR3 has 13 amino acids. CDR3 protein: CASSLNGDSPLHF. CDR3 in DNA: TGTGCCAGCAGCTTGAACGGGGATTCACCCCTCCACTTT. The full variable domain, completed using reference TRBV5-6 and TRBJ1-6, is DAGVTQSPTHLIKTRGQQVTLRCSPKSGHDTVSWYQQALGQGPQFIFQYYEEEERQRGNFPDRFSGHQFPNYSSELNVNALLLGDSALYLCASSLNGDSPLHFGNGTRLTVT.

V usage is TRBV10-3 and J usage is TRBJ2-5; weak D call: TRBD1 (5 bases). Germline-derived CDR1 and CDR2 are ENHRY and SYGVKD. This CDR3 spans 14 amino acids. Trimming shortened V by 3 bases and J by 3 bases, and 11 bases separated the two germline ends. CDR3 protein: CAISDPEGEETQYF. DNA of the CDR3: TGTGCCATCAGTGATCCTGAAGGGGAAGAGACCCAGTACTTC.

The V call is TRBV7-9, the J call TRBJ1-6; 7 positions agree with TRBD1. V shed 7 bases, J shed 7 bases, and the junction held 13 bases outside the gene matches. CDR3 length equals 16 residues. Germline V gives CDR1 SEHNR, CDR2 FQNEAQ (reference sequence). The CDR3 reads CASMSTGVFDNSPLHF. In DNA, the CDR3 is TGTGCCAGCATGTCAACAGGGGTTTTTGACAATTCACCCCTCCACTTT.

The count of this clone is one. This sequence joins TRBV21-1 and TRBJ2-1; the table assigns TRBD1, which was not confirmed against the DNA. TRBV21-1 is a pseudogene. CDR3 size: 14 residues. The CDR3 bases are TGTGCCAGCAGCAAAGAACAGGGGGCGAGTGAGCAGTTCTTC. It encodes CASSKEQGASEQFF.

J is TRBJ1-1 and V is TRBV5-1; D unclear. V lost 2 bases and J 2 bases, leaving 1 base between the germline ends. Germline CDR1 SGHRS, CDR2 YFSETQ. The length of the CDR3 is 11 residues. This CDR3 reads CASSFNTEAFF. The CDR3 coding sequence is TGCGCCAGCAGCTTCAACACTGAAGCTTTCTTT.

The chain couples TRBV7-9 to TRBJ2-3, with a possible D match to TRBD1 (7 bases). Trimming stripped 4 bases from V and 2 bases from J, with 19 bases between. The germline gives CDR1 SEHNR, CDR2 FQNEAQ (reference sequence). CDR3 length: 17 amino acids. The CDR3 region is CASSSSQGGVITDTQYF. CDR3 coding DNA: TGTGCCAGCAGCTCATCCCAGGGGGGCGTAATCACAGATACGCAGTATTTT.

This chain connects TRBV19 to TRBJ2-7; D gene unclear. This CDR3 is 16 amino acids long. The germline gives CDR1 LNHDA, CDR2 SQIVND (reference sequence). V gave up 5 bases and J gave up 2 bases, with 19 bases separating them. In DNA form, the CDR3 reads TGTGCCAGTAGTCCAGCTTGGGCGGCCATGACCTACGAGCAGTACTTC. Its translation is CASSPAWAAMTYEQYF.